A single sample gave rise to the 14 T cell receptor beta chains below, sequenced in a study of T cells after yellow fever vaccination. MiXCR, applied by TCRdb to the 5' RACE reads, yields one record per CDR3 protein. The sample carries 500,000 to 700,000 distinct CDR3 sequences, 15% to 20% recorded once. The specimen was PBMCs, collected 15 days after the yellow fever booster vaccination. Receptor source: a young man who received the YFV17D yellow fever vaccine.

The chain couples TRBV7-2 to TRBJ2-3; 7 bases align to TRBD2. V lost 5 bases and J lost 6; bases outside the gene matches: 8. The CDR3 spans 14 residues. Per the germline V gene, CDR1 is SGHTA and CDR2 is FQGNSA. CDR3 sequence: CASSALSGGDTQYF. CDR3 sequence (DNA): TGTGCCAGCAGCGCCCTATCCGGGGGGGATACGCAGTATTTT. The variable domain in full, with the rest retrieved from reference TRBV7-2 and TRBJ2-3, is GAGVSQSPSNKVTEKGKDVELRCDPISGHTALYWYRQSLGQGLEFLIYFQGNSAPDKSGLPSDRFSAERTGGSVSTLTIQRTQQEDSAVYLCASSALSGGDTQYFGPGTRLTVL.

The chain recombines TRBV6-2 or TRBV6-3 with TRBJ2-7; D perhaps matches TRBD2 (6 bases). V was cut by 1 base and J by 4 bases, with 11 bases left in between. CDR3 length equals 14 residues. Germline CDR1 MNHEY, CDR2 SVGEGT. The CDR3 nucleotides are TGTGCCAGCAGTTACTTTGTCGGGAGTTACGAGCAGTACTTC. This translates into CASSYFVGSYEQYF.

V is TRBV18 and J is TRBJ2-1; D possibly corresponds to TRBD2 (6 bases). This CDR3 spans 15 amino acids. Trimming cost V 0 bases and J 10 bases, with 16 bases left between them. Germline loops: CDR1 KGHSH, CDR2 LQKENI. This chain's CDR3 is CASSPPSGAHIEQFF. In DNA, the CDR3 is TGTGCCAGCTCACCACCTAGCGGAGCCCATATCGAGCAGTTCTTC. The complete variable domain, with remaining parts taken from reference TRBV18 and TRBJ2-1, reads NAGVMQNPRHLVRRRGQEARLRCSPMKGHSHVYWYRQLPEEGLKFMVYLQKENIIDESGMPKERFSAEFPKEGPSILRIQQVVRGDSAAYFCASSPPSGAHIEQFFGPGTRLTVL.

There are a few counts of this clonotype. This chain uses TRBV20-1 with TRBJ1-2, with 9 bases aligning to TRBD1. Germline V gives CDR1 DFQATT, CDR2 SNEGSKA (reference sequence). The CDR3 extends over 12 amino acids. CDR3 sequence: CSATRDRAFYTF. DNA of the CDR3: TGCAGCGCAACACGGGACAGGGCGTTCTACACCTTC.

The chain couples TRBV20-1 to TRBJ2-1, with D perhaps TRBD2 (6 bases). CDR1 is DFQATT, CDR2 SNEGSKA, per germline (reference sequence). CDR3 length: 14 amino acids. V lost 3 bases to trimming and J lost 6 bases, with 15 bases between them. This CDR3 reads CSARGDSVANEQFF. As DNA, the CDR3 is TGCAGTGCTAGGGGGGACTCCGTGGCCAATGAGCAGTTCTTC.

This chain joins TRBV6-5 and TRBJ2-5; 10 nucleotides line up with TRBD1. V trimming: 2 bases; J trimming: 5 bases; junction bases outside the gene matches: 14. Germline CDR1 MNHEY, CDR2 SVGAGI. The CDR3 has 18 residues. DNA of the CDR3: TGTGCCAGCAGTTACACCGGGACAGGGGCATTCCAGGGGGAGACCCAGTACTTC. Translation gives CASSYTGTGAFQGETQYF.

In this sample, this clonotype turned up a few times. V is TRBV12-3 or TRBV12-4 and J is TRBJ2-3; the match to TRBD1 covers 9 bases. CDR3 length: 14 residues. V was pared by 5 bases and J by 6 bases, with 6 bases of the junction left unmatched. CDR3 region: CASSPGQGRDTQYF. CDR3 sequence (DNA): TGTGCCAGCAGTCCAGGACAGGGGAGGGATACGCAGTATTTT.

Many counts were recorded for this clonotype. J is TRBJ2-1 and V is TRBV7-2; D may be TRBD2 (6 bases). Germline V gene sequence: CDR1 SGHTA, CDR2 FQGNSA. The CDR3 sequence is 12 residues long. V lost 4 bases and J 7 bases, leaving 8 bases between the germline ends. In DNA form, the CDR3 reads TGTGCCAGCAGCTCGACTAGGAATGAGCAGTTCTTC. It translates to CASSSTRNEQFF.

The gene calls are TRBV7-2 and TRBJ2-7; TRBD2 might be the D (6 bases). Germline V gene sequence: CDR1 SGHTA, CDR2 FQGNSA. The CDR3 length is 14 residues. The V gene lost 0 bases and the J gene lost 1 base, with 7 bases spanning the gap. CDR3 region: CASSLALASYEQYF. The CDR3 bases are TGTGCCAGCAGCTTAGCGCTAGCGTCCTACGAGCAGTACTTC.

This clonotype was seen a few times. This chain links TRBV6-2 or TRBV6-3 with TRBJ2-7, with TRBD2 matching over 8 bases. Germline V gene lookup returns CDR1 MNHEY and CDR2 SVGEGT. The CDR3 runs to 15 residues. The junction had 6 bases not matched to a gene; V was cut back by 2 bases and J by 3 bases. CDR3 sequence: CASSYPGLAVYEQYF. Written as DNA, the CDR3 is TGTGCCAGCAGTTACCCAGGACTAGCAGTCTACGAGCAGTACTTC.

This clonotype has only a few counts. The V gene is TRBV7-2, the J gene TRBJ2-4; D not certain. CDR3 size: 13 residues. Per the germline V gene, CDR1 is SGHTA and CDR2 is FQGNSA. The ends were cut back, 5 bases at V and 8 bases at J, with 13 bases in the middle. This chain's CDR3 is CASSPLRLDIQYF. The CDR3 nucleotides read TGTGCCAGCAGCCCCTTGAGGTTGGACATTCAGTACTTC. Together with reference TRBV7-2 and TRBJ2-4, the CDR3 gives the full variable domain: GAGVSQSPSNKVTEKGKDVELRCDPISGHTALYWYRQSLGQGLEFLIYFQGNSAPDKSGLPSDRFSAERTGGSVSTLTIQRTQQEDSAVYLCASSPLRLDIQYFGAGTRLSVL.

This clonotype was counted between two and nine times. The junction and the germline gene differ at one end; a read error may be behind it. V usage is TRBV5-1 and J usage is TRBJ2-7; 8 nucleotides match TRBD2. From germline, CDR1 is SGHRS and CDR2 YFSETQ. There are 15 residues in the CDR3. Here the CDR3 reads CASSLTSGSYEPGSF. The CDR3 region has the DNA TGCGCCAGCAGCCTCACTAGCGGATCCTACGAGCCGGGCTCGTTC.

As concerns this clonotype: A clone one base away is much larger, so this may be a read error. The chain joins TRBV29-1 to TRBJ2-7; D may match TRBD1 or TRBD2 (5 bases each). CDR1 is SQVTM and CDR2 is ANQGSEA in the germline V gene. This CDR3 is built from 14 residues. V was trimmed by 5 bases and J by 0 bases, leaving 14 bases between them. The CDR3 protein is CSVRGARDSYEQYF. CDR3 nucleotide sequence: TGCAGCGTTCGGGGCGCCAGGGACTCCTACGAGCAGTACTTC.

This clonotype has a handful of counts. The chain couples TRBV5-1 to TRBJ1-2; 8 bases match TRBD1. Germline trimming cut 2 bases from V and 2 bases from J; bases unmatched to any gene: 2. CDR1 is SGHRS, CDR2 YFSETQ, per germline. The CDR3 spans 14 residues. CDR3 nucleotide sequence: TGCGCCAGCAGCTTCGGGACAGGCAACTATGGCTACACCTTC. This sequence encodes CASSFGTGNYGYTF. Complete variable domain (other parts from reference TRBV5-1 and TRBJ1-2): KAGVTQTPRYLIKTRGQQVTLSCSPISGHRSVSWYQQTPGQGLQFLFEYFSETQRNKGNFPGRFSGRQFSNSRSEMNVSTLELGDSALYLCASSFGTGNYGYTFGSGTRLTVV.